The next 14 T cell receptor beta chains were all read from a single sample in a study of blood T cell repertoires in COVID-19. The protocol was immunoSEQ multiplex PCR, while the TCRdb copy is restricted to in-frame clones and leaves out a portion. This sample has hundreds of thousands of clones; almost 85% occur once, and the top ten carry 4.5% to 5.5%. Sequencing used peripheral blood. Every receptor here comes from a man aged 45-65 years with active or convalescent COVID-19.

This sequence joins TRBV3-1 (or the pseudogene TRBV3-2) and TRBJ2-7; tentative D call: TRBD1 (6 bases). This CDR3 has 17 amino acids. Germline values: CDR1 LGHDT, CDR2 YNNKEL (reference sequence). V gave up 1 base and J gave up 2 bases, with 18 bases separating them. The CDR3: CASSQGGRTANTYEQYF. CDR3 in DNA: TGTGCCAGCAGCCAAGGTGGACGGACAGCCAACACCTACGAGCAGTACTTC.

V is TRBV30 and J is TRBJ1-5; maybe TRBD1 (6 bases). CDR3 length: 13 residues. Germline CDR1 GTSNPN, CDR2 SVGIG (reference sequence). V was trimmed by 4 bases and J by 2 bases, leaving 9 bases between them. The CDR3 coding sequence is TGTGCCTGGATGAGACAGGGCAATCAGCCCCAGCATTTT. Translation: CAWMRQGNQPQHF.

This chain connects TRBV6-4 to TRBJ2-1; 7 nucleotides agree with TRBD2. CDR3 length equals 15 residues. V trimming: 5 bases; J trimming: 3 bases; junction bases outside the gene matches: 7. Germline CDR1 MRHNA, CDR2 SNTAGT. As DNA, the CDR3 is TGTGCCAGCAGTCCTTCGGCTAGCGGCTACAATGAGCAGTTCTTC. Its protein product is CASSPSASGYNEQFF.

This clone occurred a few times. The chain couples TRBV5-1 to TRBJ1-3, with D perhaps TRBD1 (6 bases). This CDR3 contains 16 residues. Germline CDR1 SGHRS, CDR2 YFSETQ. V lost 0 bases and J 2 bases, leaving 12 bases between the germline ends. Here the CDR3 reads CASSLGLGDTGNTIYF. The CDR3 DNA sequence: TGCGCCAGCAGCTTGGGTCTCGGGGACACTGGAAACACCATATATTTT.

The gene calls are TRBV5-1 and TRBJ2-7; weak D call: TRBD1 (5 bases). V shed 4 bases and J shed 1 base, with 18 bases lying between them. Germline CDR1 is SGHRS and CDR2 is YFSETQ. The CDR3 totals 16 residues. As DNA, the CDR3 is TGCGCCAGCAGCCGTTCTGGCAGGGTAATGTCCTACGAGCAGTACTTC. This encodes CASSRSGRVMSYEQYF. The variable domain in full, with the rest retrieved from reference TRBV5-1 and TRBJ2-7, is KAGVTQTPRYLIKTRGQQVTLSCSPISGHRSVSWYQQTPGQGLQFLFEYFSETQRNKGNFPGRFSGRQFSNSRSEMNVSTLELGDSALYLCASSRSGRVMSYEQYFGPGTRLTVT.

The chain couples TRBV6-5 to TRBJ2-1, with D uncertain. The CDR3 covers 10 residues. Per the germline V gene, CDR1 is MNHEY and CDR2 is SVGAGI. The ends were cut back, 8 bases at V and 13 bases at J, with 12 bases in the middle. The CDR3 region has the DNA TGTGCCAGCTTTGGCGGAAATCAGTTCTTC. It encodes CASFGGNQFF.

CDR3 sequence (DNA): TGTGCCAGCAGTCATGATAGCGGGAGGCCCGGGGAGCTGTTTTTT. Its protein is CASSHDSGRPGELFF. The chain is built from TRBV2 and TRBJ2-2, with 10 nucleotides matching TRBD2. The germline CDR1 and CDR2 sequences are SNHLY and FYNNEI. Trimming at V came to 5 bases and at J to 6 bases, leaving 6 bases not matched to a gene. The CDR3 is made up of 15 amino acids.

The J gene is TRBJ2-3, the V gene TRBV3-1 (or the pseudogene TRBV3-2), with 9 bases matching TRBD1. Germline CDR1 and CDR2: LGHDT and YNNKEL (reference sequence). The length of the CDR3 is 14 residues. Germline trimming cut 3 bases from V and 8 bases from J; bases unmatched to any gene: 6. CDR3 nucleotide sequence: TGTGCCAGCAGCCACGGACAGGGGCGAGGTACGCAGTATTTT. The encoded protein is CASSHGQGRGTQYF.

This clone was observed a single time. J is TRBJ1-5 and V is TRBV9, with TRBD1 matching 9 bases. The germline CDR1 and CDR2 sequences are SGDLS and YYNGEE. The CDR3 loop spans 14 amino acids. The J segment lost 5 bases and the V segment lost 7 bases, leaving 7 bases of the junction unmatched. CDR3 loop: CASRDRVCDQPQHF. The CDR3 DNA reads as TGTGCCAGCCGGGACAGGGTTTGTGATCAGCCCCAGCATTTT.

The CDR3 coding sequence is TGTGCCAGCAGTCCCGGGACTAGCGGGCAAGAGACCCAGTACTTC. Its protein product is CASSPGTSGQETQYF. V and J are TRBV2 and TRBJ2-5; 12 nucleotides match TRBD2. After removal of 5 bases from V and 2 bases from J, the junction contained 3 bases not matched to a gene. CDR3 length: 15 amino acids. Germline V gene sequence: CDR1 SNHLY, CDR2 FYNNEI.

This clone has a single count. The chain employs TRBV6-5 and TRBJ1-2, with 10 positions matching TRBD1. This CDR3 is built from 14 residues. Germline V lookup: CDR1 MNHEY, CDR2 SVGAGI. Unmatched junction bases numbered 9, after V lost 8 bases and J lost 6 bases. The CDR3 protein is CASLGDRGGDGYTF. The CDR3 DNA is TGTGCCAGCTTAGGGGACAGGGGAGGGGATGGCTACACCTTC.

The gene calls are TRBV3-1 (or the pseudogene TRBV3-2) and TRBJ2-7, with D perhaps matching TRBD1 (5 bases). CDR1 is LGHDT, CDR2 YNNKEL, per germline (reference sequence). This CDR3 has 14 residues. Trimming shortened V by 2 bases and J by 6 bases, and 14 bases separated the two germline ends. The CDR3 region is CASSQNSGRAEQYF. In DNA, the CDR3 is TGTGCCAGCAGCCAAAATTCAGGCAGGGCCGAGCAGTACTTC.

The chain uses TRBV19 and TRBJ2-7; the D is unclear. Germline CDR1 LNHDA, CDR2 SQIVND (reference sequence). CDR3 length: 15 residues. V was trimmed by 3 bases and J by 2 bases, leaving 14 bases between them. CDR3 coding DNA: TGTGCCAGTAGTATTGAAGGCAGACACCCCTACGAGCAGTACTTC. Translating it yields CASSIEGRHPYEQYF.

CDR3 sequence reads: CASSEARLQQSPLHF. DNA of the CDR3: TGTGCCAGCAGTGAAGCACGCCTCCAACAGTCACCCCTCCACTTT. The chain employs TRBV2 and TRBJ1-6; no firm D call. The CDR3 is 15 residues long. CDR1 is SNHLY and CDR2 is FYNNEI in the germline V gene. V gave up 0 bases and J gave up 10 bases, with 13 bases separating them.